Listed below are T cell receptor beta chains from one sample, sequenced in a study of beta chain features in type 1 diabetes. Some clones are missing from TCRdb's copy, which holds only in-frame ones; the method was immunoSEQ multiplex PCR. The sample has fewer than 110,000 clones, under 30% seen once. Sequenced sample: central memory CD4+ T cells from blood. The receptor set was obtained from a woman aged 18-29 years with type 1 diabetes. Each CDR3 is given with its conserved first and last residue. A D gene is named only where the DNA matches it firmly. Only part of the rows carry a size: once, few, many, or a class if the clone is expanded.

clone size,D gene,J gene,V gene,CDR3 protein,CDR3 DNA
few,TRBD1,TRBJ1-5,TRBV19,CASSFLGTGGSNQPQHF,TGTGCCAGTAGTTTTTTAGGGACAGGGGGTAGCAATCAGCCCCAGCATTTT
-,-,TRBJ1-5,TRBV6-5,CASSLLVRGPQHF,TGTGCCAGCAGCCTACTCGTCCGAGGGCCCCAGCATTTT
-,TRBD2,TRBJ2-1,TRBV7-2,CASSLALAGGPWGNEQFF,TGTGCCAGCAGCTTAGCCCTAGCGGGAGGGCCTTGGGGGAATGAGCAGTTCTTC
few,TRBD1,TRBJ2-7,TRBV10-1,CASSTGTGDDEQYF,TGCGCCAGCAGTACCGGGACAGGGGACGACGAGCAGTACTTC
few,-,TRBJ2-5,TRBV15,CATSSVPQGRETQYF,TGTGCCACCAGCAGCGTCCCACAGGGACGAGAGACCCAGTACTTC
-,TRBD1,TRBJ2-1,TRBV5-4,CASSSGQGDYNEQFF,TGTGCCAGCAGCTCCGGCCAGGGGGACTACAATGAGCAGTTCTTC
-,TRBD1,TRBJ2-1,TRBV5-1,CASSLTGDGSYNEQFF,TGCGCCAGCAGCTTGACAGGGGATGGCTCCTACAATGAGCAGTTCTTC
-,TRBD2,TRBJ2-1,TRBV5-1,CASSSMIAGNEQFF,TGCGCCAGCAGCTCTATGATAGCGGGCAATGAGCAGTTCTTC
few,-,TRBJ2-6,TRBV5-4,CASSLAKLSGANVLTF,TGTGCCAGCAGCTTGGCGAAACTCTCTGGGGCCAACGTCCTGACTTTC
-,-,TRBJ2-5,TRBV5-1,CASSLGQHQGETQYF,TGCGCCAGCAGCTTGGGGCAGCATCAGGGGGAGACCCAGTACTTC
-,TRBD1,TRBJ1-5,TRBV27,CASSWTGSNQPQHF,TGTGCCAGCAGTTGGACAGGGTCCAATCAGCCCCAGCATTTT
few,-,TRBJ2-3,TRBV5-1,CASSYSEAQYF,TGCGCCAGCAGCTATAGCGAAGCGCAGTATTTT
few,-,TRBJ2-3,TRBV19,CASRPNSDTQYF,TGTGCCAGTAGGCCTAACTCCGATACGCAGTATTTT
-,TRBD1,TRBJ1-1,TRBV2,CASRKQGAAEAFF,TGTGCCAGCCGGAAACAGGGGGCCGCTGAAGCTTTCTTT
few,TRBD2,TRBJ2-3,TRBV28,CASTPPVMASGESTDTQYF,TGTGCCAGCACTCCCCCGGTCATGGCTAGCGGGGAGAGCACAGATACGCAGTATTTT
-,TRBD1,TRBJ1-2,TRBV5-1,CASSYGTGEDYTF,TGCGCCAGCAGCTACGGGACAGGGGAGGACTACACCTTC
-,-,TRBJ2-6,TRBV6-5,CAVAAGANVLTF,TGTGCCGTCGCAGCTGGGGCCAACGTCCTGACTTTC